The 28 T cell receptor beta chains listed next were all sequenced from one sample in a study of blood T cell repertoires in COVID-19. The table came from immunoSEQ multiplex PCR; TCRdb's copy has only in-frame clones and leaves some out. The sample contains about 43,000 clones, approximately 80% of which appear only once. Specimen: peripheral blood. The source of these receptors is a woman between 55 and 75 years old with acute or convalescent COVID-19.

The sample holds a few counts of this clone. CDR3 nucleotide sequence: TGTGCCAGTAGTATTGCTCTACCCCATGAGCAGTTCTTC. Its protein product is CASSIALPHEQFF. The chain carries TRBV19 and TRBJ2-1; D is uncertain. Germline V gene sequence: CDR1 LNHDA, CDR2 SQIVND (reference sequence). With 3 bases removed from V and 8 bases from J, the gap between germline ends came to 11 bases. CDR3 length: 13 amino acids. Combining the CDR3 with reference TRBV19 and TRBJ2-1 gives the whole variable domain DGGITQSPKYLFRKEGQNVTLSCEQNLNHDAMYWYRQDPGQGLRLIYYSQIVNDFQKGDIAEGYSVSREKKESFPLTVTSAQKNPTAFYLCASSIALPHEQFFGPGTRLTVL.

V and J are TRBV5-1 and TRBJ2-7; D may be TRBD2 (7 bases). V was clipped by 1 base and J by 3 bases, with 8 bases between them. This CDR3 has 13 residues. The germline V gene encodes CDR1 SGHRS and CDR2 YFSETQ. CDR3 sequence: CASSLRGGYEQYF. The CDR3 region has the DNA TGCGCCAGCAGCTTGAGGGGGGGCTACGAGCAGTACTTC.

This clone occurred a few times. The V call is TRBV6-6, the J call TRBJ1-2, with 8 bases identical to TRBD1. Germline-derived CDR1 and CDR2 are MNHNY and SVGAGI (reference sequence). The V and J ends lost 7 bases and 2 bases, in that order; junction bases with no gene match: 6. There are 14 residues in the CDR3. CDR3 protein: CASKPTGANYGYTF. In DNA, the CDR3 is TGTGCCAGCAAGCCGACAGGGGCGAACTATGGCTACACCTTC.

CDR3 coding DNA: TGTGCCAGCAGCTTGTTAGGGAGGCGCGAGCAGTACTTC. This sequence encodes CASSLLGRREQYF. J is TRBJ2-7 and V is TRBV5-8; the D gene is possibly TRBD2 (6 bases). Per germline, CDR1 SGHTS and CDR2 YDEGEE. The CDR3 length is 13 residues. The V gene lost 1 base and the J gene lost 6 bases, with 11 bases spanning the gap.

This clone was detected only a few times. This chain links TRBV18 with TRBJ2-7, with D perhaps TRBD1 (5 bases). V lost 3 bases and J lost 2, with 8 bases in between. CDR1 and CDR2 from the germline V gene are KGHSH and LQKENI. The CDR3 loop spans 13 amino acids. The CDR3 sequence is CASSPRQPYEQYF. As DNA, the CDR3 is TGTGCCAGCTCACCCCGACAGCCCTACGAGCAGTACTTC.

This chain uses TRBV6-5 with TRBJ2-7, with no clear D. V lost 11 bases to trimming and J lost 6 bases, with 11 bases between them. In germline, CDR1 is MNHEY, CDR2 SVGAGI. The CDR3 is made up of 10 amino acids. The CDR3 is CAGGTGEQYF. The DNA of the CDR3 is TGTGCCGGCGGCACGGGCGAGCAGTACTTC.

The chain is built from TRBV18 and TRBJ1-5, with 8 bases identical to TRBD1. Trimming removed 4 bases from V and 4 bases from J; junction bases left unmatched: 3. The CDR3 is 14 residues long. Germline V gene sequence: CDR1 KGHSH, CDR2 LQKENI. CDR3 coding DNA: TGTGCCAGCTCACAAGGACAGGGAAATCAGCCCCAGCATTTT. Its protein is CASSQGQGNQPQHF.

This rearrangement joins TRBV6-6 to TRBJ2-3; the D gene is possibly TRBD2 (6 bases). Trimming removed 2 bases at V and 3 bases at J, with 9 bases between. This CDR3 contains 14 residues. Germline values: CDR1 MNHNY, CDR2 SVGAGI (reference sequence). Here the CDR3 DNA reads TGTGCCAGCAGTTACCGCGGGGAGACAGATACGCAGTATTTT. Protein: CASSYRGETDTQYF.

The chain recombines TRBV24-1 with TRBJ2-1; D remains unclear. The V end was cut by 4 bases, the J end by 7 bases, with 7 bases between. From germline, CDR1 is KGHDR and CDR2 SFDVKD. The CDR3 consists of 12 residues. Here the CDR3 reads CATSDPGNEQFF. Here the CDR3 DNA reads TGTGCCACCAGTGACCCCGGGAATGAGCAGTTCTTC.

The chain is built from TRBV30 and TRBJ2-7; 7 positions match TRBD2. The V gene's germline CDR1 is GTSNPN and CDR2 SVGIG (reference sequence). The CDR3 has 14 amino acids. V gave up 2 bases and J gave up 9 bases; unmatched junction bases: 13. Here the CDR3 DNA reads TGTGCCTGGAGTATCACCGGGGGGACCCTGGGGCAGTACTTC. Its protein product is CAWSITGGTLGQYF.

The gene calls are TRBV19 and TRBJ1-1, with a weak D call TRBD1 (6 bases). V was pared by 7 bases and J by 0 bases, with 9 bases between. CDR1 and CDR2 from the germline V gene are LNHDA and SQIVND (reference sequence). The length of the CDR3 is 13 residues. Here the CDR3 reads CASTGQLNTEAFF. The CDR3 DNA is TGTGCCAGTACTGGACAGCTGAACACTGAAGCTTTCTTT.

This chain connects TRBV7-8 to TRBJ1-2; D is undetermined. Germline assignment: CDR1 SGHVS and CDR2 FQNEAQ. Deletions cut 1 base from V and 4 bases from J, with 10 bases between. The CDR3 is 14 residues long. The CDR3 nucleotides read TGTGCCAGCAGCTTAGGAGTTACTCTCTATGGCTACACCTTC. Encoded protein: CASSLGVTLYGYTF.

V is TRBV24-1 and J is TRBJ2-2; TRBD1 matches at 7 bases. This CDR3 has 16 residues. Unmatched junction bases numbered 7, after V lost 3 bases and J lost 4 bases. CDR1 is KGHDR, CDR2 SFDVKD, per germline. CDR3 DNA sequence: TGTGCCACCAGTGATAATGCCGGGACAGCCACCGGGGAGCTGTTTTTT. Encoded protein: CATSDNAGTATGELFF.

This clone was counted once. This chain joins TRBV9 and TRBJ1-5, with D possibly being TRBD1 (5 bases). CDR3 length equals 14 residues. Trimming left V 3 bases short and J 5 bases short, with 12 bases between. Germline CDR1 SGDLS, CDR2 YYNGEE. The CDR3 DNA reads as TGTGCCAGCAGCGAGGGCGGGGGGGATCAGCCCCAGCATTTT. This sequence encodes CASSEGGGDQPQHF. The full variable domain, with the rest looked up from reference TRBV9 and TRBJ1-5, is DSGVTQTPKHLITATGQRVTLRCSPRSGDLSVYWYQQSLDQGLQFLIQYYNGEERAKGNILERFSAQQFPDLHSELNLSSLELGDSALYFCASSEGGGDQPQHFGDGTRLSIL.

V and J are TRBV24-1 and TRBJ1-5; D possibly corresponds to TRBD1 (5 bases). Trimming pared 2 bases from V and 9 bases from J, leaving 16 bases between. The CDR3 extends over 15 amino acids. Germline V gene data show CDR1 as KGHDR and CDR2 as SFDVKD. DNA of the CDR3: TGTGCCACCAGTGATTCGGGGGATAAGATGAGGCCCCAGCATTTT. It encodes CATSDSGDKMRPQHF.

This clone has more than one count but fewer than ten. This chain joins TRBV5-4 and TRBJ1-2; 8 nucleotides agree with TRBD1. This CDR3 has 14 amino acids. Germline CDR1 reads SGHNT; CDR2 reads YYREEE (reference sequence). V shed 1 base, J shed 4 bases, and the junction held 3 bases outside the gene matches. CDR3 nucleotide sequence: TGTGCCAGCAGCTTGAAGGGACAGGCCTATGGCTACACCTTC. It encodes CASSLKGQAYGYTF.

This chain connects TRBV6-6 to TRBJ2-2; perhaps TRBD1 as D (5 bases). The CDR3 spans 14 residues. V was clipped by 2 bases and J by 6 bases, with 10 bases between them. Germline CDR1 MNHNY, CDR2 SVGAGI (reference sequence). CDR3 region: CASSYDLGAGELFF. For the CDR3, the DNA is TGTGCCAGCAGTTACGATTTAGGGGCCGGGGAGCTGTTTTTT.

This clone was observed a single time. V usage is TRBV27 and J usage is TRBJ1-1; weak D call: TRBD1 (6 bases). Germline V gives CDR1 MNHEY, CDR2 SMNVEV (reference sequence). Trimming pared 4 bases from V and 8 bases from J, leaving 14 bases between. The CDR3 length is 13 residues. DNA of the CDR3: TGTGCCAGCAGTTGGAGCCCCGGGACAGAAGCTTTCTTT. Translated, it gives CASSWSPGTEAFF.

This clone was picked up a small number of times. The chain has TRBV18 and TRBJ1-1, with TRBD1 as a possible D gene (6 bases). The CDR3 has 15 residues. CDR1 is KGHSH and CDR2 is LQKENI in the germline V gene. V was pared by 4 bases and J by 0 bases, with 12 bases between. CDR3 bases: TGTGCCAGCTCACGCACCGGGACAATGAACACTGAAGCTTTCTTT. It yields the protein CASSRTGTMNTEAFF.

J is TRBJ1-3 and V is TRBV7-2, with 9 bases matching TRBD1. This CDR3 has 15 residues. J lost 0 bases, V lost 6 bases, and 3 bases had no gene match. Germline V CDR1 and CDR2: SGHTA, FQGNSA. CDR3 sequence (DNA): TGTGCCAGCAGTACGACAGGGGGCTCTGGAAACACCATATATTTT. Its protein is CASSTTGGSGNTIYF.

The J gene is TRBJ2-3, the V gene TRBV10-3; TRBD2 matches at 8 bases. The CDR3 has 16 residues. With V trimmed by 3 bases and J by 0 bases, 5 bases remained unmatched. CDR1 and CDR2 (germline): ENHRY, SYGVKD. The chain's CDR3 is CAISEVAGTSTDTQYF. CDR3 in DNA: TGTGCCATCAGTGAAGTAGCGGGGACTAGCACAGATACGCAGTATTTT.

CDR3 bases: TGTGCCAGCAGAAACACAGGGATCAATCAGCCCCAGCATTTT. Protein: CASRNTGINQPQHF. The chain joins TRBV6-6 to TRBJ1-5, with D possibly being TRBD1 (6 bases). The V end lost 6 bases, the J end lost 3 bases, and 12 bases lay between the germline ends. The V gene's germline CDR1 is MNHNY and CDR2 SVGAGI (reference sequence). The CDR3 is made up of 14 amino acids.

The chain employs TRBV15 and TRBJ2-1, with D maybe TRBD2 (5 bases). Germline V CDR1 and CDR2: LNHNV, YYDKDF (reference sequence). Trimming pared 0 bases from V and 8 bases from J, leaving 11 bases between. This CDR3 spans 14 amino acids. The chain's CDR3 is CATSRDGAGDEQFF. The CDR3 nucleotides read TGTGCCACCAGCAGAGATGGAGCCGGGGATGAGCAGTTCTTC. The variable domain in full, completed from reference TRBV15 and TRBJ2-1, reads DAMVIQNPRYQVTQFGKPVTLSCSQTLNHNVMYWYQQKSSQAPKLLFHYYDKDFNNEADTPDNFQSRRPNTSFCFLDIRSPGLGDTAMYLCATSRDGAGDEQFFGPGTRLTVL.

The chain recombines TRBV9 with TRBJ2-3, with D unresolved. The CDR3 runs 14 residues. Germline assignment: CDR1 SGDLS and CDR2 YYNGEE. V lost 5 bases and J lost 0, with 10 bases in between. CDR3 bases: TGTGCCAGCAGTCGTAGAACTAGCACAGATACGCAGTATTTT. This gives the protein CASSRRTSTDTQYF.

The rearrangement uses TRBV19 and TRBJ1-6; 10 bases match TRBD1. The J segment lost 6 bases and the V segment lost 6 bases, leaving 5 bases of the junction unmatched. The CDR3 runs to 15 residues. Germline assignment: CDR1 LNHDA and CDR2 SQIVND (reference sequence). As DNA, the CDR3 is TGTGCCAGTAGGGACCGGGACAGGGGTAATTCACCCCTCCACTTT. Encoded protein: CASRDRDRGNSPLHF.

The CDR3 region has the DNA TGCGCCAGCAGCTTGGCAAGGGGGTACAACGAGCAGTACTTC. Protein: CASSLARGYNEQYF. The rearrangement links TRBV5-1 to TRBJ2-7; tentative D call: TRBD1 (6 bases). CDR3 size: 14 residues. Germline V gene data show CDR1 as SGHRS and CDR2 as YFSETQ. The V and J ends lost 0 bases and 5 bases respectively, with 12 bases between them. Combining the CDR3 with reference TRBV5-1 and TRBJ2-7 gives the whole variable domain KAGVTQTPRYLIKTRGQQVTLSCSPISGHRSVSWYQQTPGQGLQFLFEYFSETQRNKGNFPGRFSGRQFSNSRSEMNVSTLELGDSALYLCASSLARGYNEQYFGPGTRLTVT.

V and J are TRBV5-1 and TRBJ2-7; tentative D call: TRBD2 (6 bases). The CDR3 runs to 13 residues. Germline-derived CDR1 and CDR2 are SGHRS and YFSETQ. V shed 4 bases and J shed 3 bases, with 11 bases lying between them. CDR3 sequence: CASSPDGGYEQYF. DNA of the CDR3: TGCGCCAGCAGCCCGGACGGGGGCTACGAGCAGTACTTC.

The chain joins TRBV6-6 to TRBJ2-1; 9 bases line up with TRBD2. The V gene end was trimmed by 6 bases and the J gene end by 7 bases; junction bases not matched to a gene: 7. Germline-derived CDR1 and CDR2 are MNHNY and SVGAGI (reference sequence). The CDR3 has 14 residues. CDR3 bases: TGTGCCAGCAGACCCTACGCGGGGGGGAATGAGCAGTTCTTC. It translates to CASRPYAGGNEQFF.